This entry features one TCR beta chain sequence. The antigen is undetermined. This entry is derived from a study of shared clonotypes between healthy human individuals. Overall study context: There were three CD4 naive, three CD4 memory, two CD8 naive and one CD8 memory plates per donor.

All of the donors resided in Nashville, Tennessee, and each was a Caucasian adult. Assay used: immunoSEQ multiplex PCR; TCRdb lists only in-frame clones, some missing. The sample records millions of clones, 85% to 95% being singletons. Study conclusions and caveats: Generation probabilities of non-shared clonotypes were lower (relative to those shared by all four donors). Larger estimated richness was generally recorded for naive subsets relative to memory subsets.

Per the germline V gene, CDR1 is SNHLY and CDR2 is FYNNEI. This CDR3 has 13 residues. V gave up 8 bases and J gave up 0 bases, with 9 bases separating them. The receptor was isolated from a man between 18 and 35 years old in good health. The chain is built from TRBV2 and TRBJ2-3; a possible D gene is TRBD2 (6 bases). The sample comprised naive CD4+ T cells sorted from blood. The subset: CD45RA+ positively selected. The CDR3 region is CASGEASTDTQYF. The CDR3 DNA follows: TGTGCCAGCGGGGAGGCCAGCACAGATACGCAGTATTTT. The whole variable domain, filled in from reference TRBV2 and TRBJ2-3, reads EPEVTQTPSHQVTQMGQEVILRCVPISNHLYFYWYRQILGQKVEFLVSFYNNEISEKSEIFDDQFSVERPDGSNFTLKIRSTKLEDSAMYFCASGEASTDTQYFGPGTRLTVL.